These 23 T cell receptor beta chains were all obtained from the same sample, sequenced in a study of blood T cell repertoires in COVID-19. Method: immunoSEQ multiplex PCR; TCRdb's copy keeps in-frame clones and lacks some. The table shows hundreds of thousands of clones, with 88% occurring only once. What was sequenced was PBMCs or T cells enriched from blood (not recorded which). The receptor set was obtained from a woman aged 25 to 39 who had recovered from COVID-19.

This chain uses TRBV6-2 or TRBV6-3 with TRBJ2-6, with D perhaps matching TRBD2 (5 bases). V lost 2 bases to trimming and J lost 3 bases, with 14 bases between them. This CDR3 is built from 17 residues. The germline gives CDR1 MNHEY, CDR2 SVGEGT. The CDR3 nucleotides are TGTGCCAGCAGTTACGGCTGGGGAGAAATTGGGGCCAACGTCCTGACTTTC. Amino acid sequence: CASSYGWGEIGANVLTF.

The chain uses TRBV2 and TRBJ2-3; the match to TRBD2 covers 11 bases. V lost 6 bases, J lost 1 base, and 3 bases stayed unmatched. Looked up from germline, CDR1 is SNHLY and CDR2 is FYNNEI. The CDR3 runs 15 residues. CDR3 sequence reads: CASSILAGGTDTQYF. In nucleotides, the CDR3 is TGTGCCAGCAGCATACTAGCGGGGGGCACAGATACGCAGTATTTT.

This rearrangement joins TRBV6-2 or TRBV6-3 to TRBJ2-3; no definite D call. Germline CDR1 MNHEY, CDR2 SVGEGT. V shed 2 bases and J shed 10 bases, with 7 bases lying between them. The CDR3 is made up of 11 amino acids. CDR3 residues: CASSYGFAQYF. The CDR3 bases are TGTGCCAGCAGTTACGGCTTTGCGCAGTATTTT.

V gene TRBV5-1 combines with J gene TRBJ2-3; the match to TRBD2 covers 8 bases. This CDR3 comprises 15 residues. Germline assignment: CDR1 SGHRS and CDR2 YFSETQ. V lost 0 bases to trimming and J lost 3 bases; unmatched junction nucleotides: 3. The CDR3 reads CASSLDSGATDTQYF. The CDR3 DNA reads TGCGCCAGCAGCTTGGATAGCGGGGCGACAGATACGCAGTATTTT.

The genes are TRBV18 and TRBJ2-1; 7 positions agree with TRBD2. Germline CDR1 is KGHSH and CDR2 is LQKENI. V lost 0 bases, J lost 4 bases, and 9 bases stayed unmatched. The CDR3 runs 17 residues. The CDR3 protein is CASSPPSPSGTYNEQFF. CDR3 in DNA: TGTGCCAGCTCACCACCGAGTCCTAGCGGAACATACAATGAGCAGTTCTTC.

This rearrangement joins TRBV25-1 to TRBJ2-3; 7 nucleotides match TRBD1. The junction had 5 bases not matched to a gene; V was cut back by 0 bases and J by 2 bases. CDR1 is MGHDK, CDR2 SYGVNS, per germline. CDR3 length equals 16 residues. The DNA of the CDR3 is TGTGCCAGCAGTGAATATCCACAGGGGCACACAGATACGCAGTATTTT. As protein: CASSEYPQGHTDTQYF.

The chain uses TRBV23-1 and TRBJ1-1; 12 nucleotides match TRBD1. TRBV23-1 is designated an ORF whose function remains uncertain. With V trimmed by 0 bases and J by 14 bases, 19 bases remained unmatched. This CDR3 has 18 residues. The CDR3 nucleotides are TGCGCCAGCAGTCAATCGATAGGGACAGGGGGCCCTTGCGGAGGAGGCTTCTTT. It codes for CASSQSIGTGGPCGGGFF.

This clone was seen a handful of times. V gene TRBV7-2 combines with J gene TRBJ1-5; no clear D. CDR1 SGHTA and CDR2 FQGNSA come from the germline V gene. CDR3 length equals 16 residues. Trimming removed 1 base from V and 2 bases from J, with 12 bases in between. CDR3 in DNA: TGTGCCAGCAGCTTAGTCGCAGGAGGTGGCAATCAGCCCCAGCATTTT. This sequence encodes CASSLVAGGGNQPQHF.

The rearrangement uses TRBV5-1 and TRBJ1-1; D is possibly TRBD1 (6 bases). V gave up 3 bases and J gave up 10 bases, with 13 bases separating them. CDR1 and CDR2 (germline): SGHRS, YFSETQ. The CDR3 length is 12 residues. The CDR3 sequence is CASSYEQGTAFF. The DNA for the CDR3 is TGCGCCAGCAGCTACGAGCAGGGGACAGCTTTCTTT.

This chain joins TRBV19 and TRBJ2-1, with 9 bases lining up with TRBD2. Germline CDR1 and CDR2: LNHDA and SQIVND (reference sequence). CDR3 length: 19 amino acids. The V gene end was trimmed by 4 bases and the J gene end by 6 bases; junction bases not matched to a gene: 19. CDR3: CASSRAGGPGSGLSNEQFF. CDR3 bases: TGTGCCAGTAGTAGGGCGGGAGGGCCTGGTTCCGGTCTCTCCAATGAGCAGTTCTTC.

The V and J genes are TRBV11-2 and TRBJ1-2, with a possible D match to TRBD1 (6 bases). V was pared by 5 bases and J by 7 bases, with 20 bases between. CDR1 and CDR2 (germline): SGHAT, FQNNGV. CDR3 size: 15 residues. The CDR3, as DNA: TGTGCCAGCAGCCCTGACGGGACACTTTCATTTGGCTACACCTTC. This encodes CASSPDGTLSFGYTF.

This chain links TRBV9 with TRBJ2-1; D ambiguous. Germline CDR1 and CDR2: SGDLS and YYNGEE. The CDR3 consists of 15 residues. With 5 bases removed from V and 7 bases from J, the gap between germline ends came to 19 bases. Written as DNA, the CDR3 is TGTGCCAGCAGTTCAGGAAGAGTTATCAGAAATGAGCAGTTCTTC. It yields the protein CASSSGRVIRNEQFF.

The rearrangement joins TRBV25-1 to TRBJ1-4; perhaps TRBD1 as D (5 bases). CDR3 length: 16 amino acids. Germline V gives CDR1 MGHDK, CDR2 SYGVNS. V shed 4 bases and J shed 8 bases, with 20 bases lying between them. CDR3 residues: CASSALTGRGSEKLFF. For the CDR3, the DNA is TGTGCCAGCAGTGCTTTAACGGGGAGGGGAAGCGAAAAACTGTTTTTT.

This rearrangement joins TRBV2 to TRBJ1-5; D not certain. CDR1 and CDR2 from the germline V gene are SNHLY and FYNNEI. This CDR3 spans 12 amino acids. V lost 7 bases to trimming and J lost 2 bases, with 6 bases between them. The CDR3 DNA is TGTGCCAGCAACAGAGGCAATCAGCCCCAGCATTTT. Translated, it gives CASNRGNQPQHF.

A single count supports this clone. The rearrangement joins TRBV21-1 to TRBJ1-1. TRBV21-1 represents a pseudogene. The CDR3 loop spans 17 amino acids. CDR3: CASSKAVSVLQNTEAFF. DNA of the CDR3: TGTGCCAGCAGCAAAGCGGTCTCGGTTCTCCAGAACACTGAAGCTTTCTTT.

The chain carries TRBV7-9 and TRBJ2-7; 10 bases match TRBD1. Germline loops: CDR1 SEHNR, CDR2 FQNEAQ (reference sequence). There are 16 residues in the CDR3. V lost 1 base to trimming and J lost 1 base; unmatched junction nucleotides: 4. CDR3 DNA sequence: TGTGCCAGCAGCTTAGTCAGGACAGGGGGATCCTACGAGCAGTACTTC. Amino acid sequence: CASSLVRTGGSYEQYF.

Details on this clone: At the DNA level, this CDR3 is encoded by other sequences in the same sample as well. V is TRBV5-1 and J is TRBJ2-3, with TRBD2 matching 11 bases. CDR1 is SGHRS and CDR2 is YFSETQ in the germline V gene. This CDR3 has 15 amino acids. Trimming cost V 2 bases and J 1 base; bases outside gene matches: 0. The CDR3 nucleotides read TGCGCCAGCAGCTTACTAGCGGGAGGCACAGATACGCAGTATTTT. It specifies CASSLLAGGTDTQYF.

The chain couples TRBV27 to TRBJ1-6; 10 positions match TRBD1. Germline CDR1 reads MNHEY; CDR2 reads SMNVEV (reference sequence). The V gene end was trimmed by 6 bases and the J gene end by 8 bases; junction bases not matched to a gene: 4. CDR3 size: 14 residues. The DNA for the CDR3 is TGTGCCAGCAGAACCGGGACAGGGGATTCACCCCTCCACTTT. This codes for CASRTGTGDSPLHF.

This rearrangement joins TRBV9 to TRBJ2-2; D gene uncertain. Deletions cut 0 bases from V and 0 bases from J, with 3 bases between. Germline values: CDR1 SGDLS, CDR2 YYNGEE. The CDR3 has 14 residues. The DNA of the CDR3 is TGTGCCAGCAGCGTAGACTCGAACACCGGGGAGCTGTTTTTT. This codes for CASSVDSNTGELFF.

The chain carries TRBV25-1 and TRBJ2-7, with TRBD1 as a possible D gene (6 bases). Germline V gene sequence: CDR1 MGHDK, CDR2 SYGVNS. This CDR3 has 15 residues. With 2 bases removed from V and 3 bases from J, the gap between germline ends came to 14 bases. CDR3 nucleotide sequence: TGTGCCAGCAGTGAAGGGGCAGGGGTTCTCTACGAGCAGTACTTC. This translates into CASSEGAGVLYEQYF.

This chain joins TRBV10-3 and TRBJ2-7; 7 bases map to TRBD2. Germline CDR1 reads ENHRY; CDR2 reads SYGVKD. The V and J ends lost 2 bases and 1 base, in that order; junction bases with no gene match: 8. This CDR3 is 16 amino acids long. This CDR3 reads CAISEPVSGKSYEQYF. In nucleotides, the CDR3 is TGTGCCATCAGTGAGCCCGTAAGCGGGAAGTCCTACGAGCAGTACTTC.

The chain carries TRBV7-6 and TRBJ1-1; D gene uncertain. Germline V lookup: CDR1 SGHVS, CDR2 FNYEAQ. Trimming cost V 1 base and J 4 bases, with 16 bases left between them. CDR3 length: 16 residues. In DNA form, the CDR3 reads TGTGCCAGCAGCTTAGTGGGCAACATCGGTGGCACTGAAGCTTTCTTT. This encodes CASSLVGNIGGTEAFF.

The CDR3: CAISESGDSLYNEQFF. In nucleotides, the CDR3 is TGTGCCATCAGTGAGTCAGGGGACTCGTTATACAATGAGCAGTTCTTC. The chain has TRBV10-3 and TRBJ2-1, with D possibly being TRBD2 (6 bases). CDR1 is ENHRY and CDR2 is SYGVKD in the germline V gene. V gave up 0 bases and J gave up 4 bases, with 13 bases separating them. The CDR3 contains 16 residues.